The source of this T cell receptor (beta chain) is a study of identical twins. TCRdb reprocessed the 5' RACE reads with MiXCR, giving one entry per CDR3 protein. The sample holds 500,000 to 650,000 distinct CDR3 sequences, under 8.5% seen once. Regarding the study as a whole: The more abundant beta clonotypes in cord blood had fewer insertions, and memory repertoires did not show this. Partly confounded zero-insertion analyses could result from invariant MAIT and iNKT cells. Conclusions were based on cross-sectional statistical analysis, without following the same donors.

Note on this clonotype: Antigen: not known.

Germline V gene data show CDR1 as DFQATT and CDR2 as SNEGSKA (reference sequence). CDR3 length: 12 amino acids. The ends were cut back, 5 bases at V and 5 bases at J, with 10 bases in the middle. The same data also went into a second study, on yellow fever vaccine responses in identical twins.

The specimen sequenced was PBMCs. V and J are TRBV20-1 and TRBJ2-1; D is ambiguous. The sequence derives from a woman between 18 and 30 years old in good health. The CDR3 sequence: CSALSRNNEQFF. DNA of the CDR3: TGCAGTGCTTTGTCCCGGAACAATGAGCAGTTCTTC.